This T cell receptor (beta chain) comes out of a study of long-term antiretroviral therapy in people with HIV. Study findings and constraints: Repertoires looked antigen-experienced, with only a slight naive shift after ART.

Only one count was recorded for this clone. The target antigen is unknown. The CDR3 is 14 residues long. Deletions cut 1 base from V and 2 bases from J, with 10 bases between. The germline V gene has CDR1 SGHDT and CDR2 YYEEEE. Assay version v3.0 of immunoSEQ was used, and it was run at survey level. Measured with immunoSEQ multiplex PCR; TCRdb has only the in-frame clones, and not every one. The profile covers about 21,000 clones, with around 80% appearing a single time and roughly a tenth taken by the ten largest. The sequences come from unsorted PBMCs, collected 4.1 years after starting antiretroviral therapy. This TCR was recovered from a middle-aged woman with HIV. The chain links TRBV5-6 to TRBJ2-7; tentative D call: TRBD1 (6 bases). The CDR3: CASSLLGTPYEQYF. The CDR3 DNA reads as TGTGCCAGCAGCTTGTTAGGGACACCCTACGAGCAGTACTTC.